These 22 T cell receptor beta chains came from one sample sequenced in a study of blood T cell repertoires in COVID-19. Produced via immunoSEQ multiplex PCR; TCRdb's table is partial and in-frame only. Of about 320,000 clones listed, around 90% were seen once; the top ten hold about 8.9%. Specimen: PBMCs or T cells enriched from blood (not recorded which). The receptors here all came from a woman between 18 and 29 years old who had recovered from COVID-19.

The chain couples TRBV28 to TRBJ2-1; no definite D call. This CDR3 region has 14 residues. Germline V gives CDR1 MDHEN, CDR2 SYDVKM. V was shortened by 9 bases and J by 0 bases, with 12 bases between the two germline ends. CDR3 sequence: CASSRLYSYNEQFF. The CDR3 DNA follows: TGTGCCAGTTCGAGACTGTACTCCTACAATGAGCAGTTCTTC.

The CDR3 DNA is TGCGCCAGCAGCCGACATACTAGCGGGGGACCTAATACGCAGTATTTT. It encodes CASSRHTSGGPNTQYF. The V and J genes are TRBV4-3 and TRBJ2-3; 11 nucleotides agree with TRBD2. CDR1 and CDR2 from the germline V gene are LGHNA and YSLEER. This CDR3 spans 16 amino acids. With V trimmed by 4 bases and J by 7 bases, 10 bases remained unmatched.

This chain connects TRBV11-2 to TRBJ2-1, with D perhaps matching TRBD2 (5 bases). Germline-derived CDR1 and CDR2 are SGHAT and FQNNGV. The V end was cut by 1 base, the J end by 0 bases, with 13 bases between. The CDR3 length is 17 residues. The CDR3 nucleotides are TGTGCCAGCAGCTTAGCCCCGACTATATCCTCCTACAATGAGCAGTTCTTC. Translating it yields CASSLAPTISSYNEQFF.

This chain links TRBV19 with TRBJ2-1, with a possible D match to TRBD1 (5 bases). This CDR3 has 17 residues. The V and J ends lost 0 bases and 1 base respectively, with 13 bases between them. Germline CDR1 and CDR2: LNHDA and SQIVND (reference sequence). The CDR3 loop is CASSIDWKQGSYNEQFF. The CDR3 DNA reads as TGTGCCAGTAGTATAGATTGGAAGCAGGGATCCTACAATGAGCAGTTCTTC.

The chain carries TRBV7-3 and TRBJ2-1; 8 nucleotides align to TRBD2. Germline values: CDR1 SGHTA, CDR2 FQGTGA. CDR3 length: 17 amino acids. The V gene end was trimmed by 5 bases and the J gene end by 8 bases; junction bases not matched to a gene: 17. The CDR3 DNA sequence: TGTGCCAGCAGCCGCTCTGATTCGGGAGGGCCTTGGGATGAGCAGTTCTTC. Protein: CASSRSDSGGPWDEQFF.

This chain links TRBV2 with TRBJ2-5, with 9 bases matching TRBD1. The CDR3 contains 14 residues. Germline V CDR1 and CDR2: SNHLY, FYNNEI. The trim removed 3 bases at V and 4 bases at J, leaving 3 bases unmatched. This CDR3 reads CASSDRTGAETQYF. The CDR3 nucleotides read TGTGCCAGCAGTGACCGGACAGGGGCAGAGACCCAGTACTTC.

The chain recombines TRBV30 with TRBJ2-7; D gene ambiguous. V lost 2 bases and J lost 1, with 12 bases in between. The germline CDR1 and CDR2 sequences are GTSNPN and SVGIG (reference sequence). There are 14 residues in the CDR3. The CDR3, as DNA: TGTGCCTGGAGTAAATGGCTTAAGTCCTACGAGCAGTACTTC. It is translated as CAWSKWLKSYEQYF.

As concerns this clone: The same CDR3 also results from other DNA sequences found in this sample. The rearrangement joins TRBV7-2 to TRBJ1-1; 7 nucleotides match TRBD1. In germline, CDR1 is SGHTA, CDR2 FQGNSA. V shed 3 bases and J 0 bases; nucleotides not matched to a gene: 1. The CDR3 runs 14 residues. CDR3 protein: CASSLGQMNTEAFF. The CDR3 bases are TGTGCCAGCAGCTTGGGACAGATGAACACTGAAGCTTTCTTT.

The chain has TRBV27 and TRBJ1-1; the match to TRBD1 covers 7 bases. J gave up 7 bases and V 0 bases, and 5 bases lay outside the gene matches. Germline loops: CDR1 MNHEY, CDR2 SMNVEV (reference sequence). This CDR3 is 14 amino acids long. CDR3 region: CASSLSRQGLEAFF. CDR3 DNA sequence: TGTGCCAGCAGTTTATCCCGACAGGGTCTTGAAGCTTTCTTT.

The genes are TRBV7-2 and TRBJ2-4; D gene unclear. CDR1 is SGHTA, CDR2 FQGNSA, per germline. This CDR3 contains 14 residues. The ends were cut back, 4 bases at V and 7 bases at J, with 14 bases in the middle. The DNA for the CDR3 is TGTGCCAGCAGCTCAACCATGCTCGGGAACATTCAGTACTTC. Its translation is CASSSTMLGNIQYF.

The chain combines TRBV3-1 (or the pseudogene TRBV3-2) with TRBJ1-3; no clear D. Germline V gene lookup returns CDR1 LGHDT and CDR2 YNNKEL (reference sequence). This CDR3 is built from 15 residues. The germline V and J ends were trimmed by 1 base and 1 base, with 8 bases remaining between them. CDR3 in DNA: TGTGCCAGCAGCCAAGTCGGGAGATCTGGAAACACCATATATTTT. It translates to CASSQVGRSGNTIYF.

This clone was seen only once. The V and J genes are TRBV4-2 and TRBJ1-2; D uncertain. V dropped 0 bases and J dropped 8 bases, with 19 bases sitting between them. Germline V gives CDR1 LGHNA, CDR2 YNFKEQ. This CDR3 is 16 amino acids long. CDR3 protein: CASSQEVRKEAEGYTF. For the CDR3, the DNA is TGTGCCAGCAGCCAAGAGGTCAGAAAGGAGGCGGAAGGCTACACCTTC.

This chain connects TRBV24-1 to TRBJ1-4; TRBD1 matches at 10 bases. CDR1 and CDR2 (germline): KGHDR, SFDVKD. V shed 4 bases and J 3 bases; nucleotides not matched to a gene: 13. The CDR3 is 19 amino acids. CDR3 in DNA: TGTGCCACCAGTGACCTCCCGGGACAGGGGTTTACGGCTAATGAAAAACTGTTTTTT. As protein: CATSDLPGQGFTANEKLFF.

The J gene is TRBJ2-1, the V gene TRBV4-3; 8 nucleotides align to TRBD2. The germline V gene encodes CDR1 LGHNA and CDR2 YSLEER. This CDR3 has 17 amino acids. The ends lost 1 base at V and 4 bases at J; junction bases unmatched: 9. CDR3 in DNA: TGCGCCAGCAGCCAAGTTAATGGCGGGAGGAGTTACAATGAGCAGTTCTTC. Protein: CASSQVNGGRSYNEQFF.

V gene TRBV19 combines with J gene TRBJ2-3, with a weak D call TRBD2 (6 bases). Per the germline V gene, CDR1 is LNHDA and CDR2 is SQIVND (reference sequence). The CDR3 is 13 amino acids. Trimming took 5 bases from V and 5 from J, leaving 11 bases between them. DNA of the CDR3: TGTGCCAGTAGTCCCCGGCGGGAAGATACGCAGTATTTT. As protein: CASSPRREDTQYF. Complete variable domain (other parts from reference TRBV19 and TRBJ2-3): DGGITQSPKYLFRKEGQNVTLSCEQNLNHDAMYWYRQDPGQGLRLIYYSQIVNDFQKGDIAEGYSVSREKKESFPLTVTSAQKNPTAFYLCASSPRREDTQYFGPGTRLTVL.

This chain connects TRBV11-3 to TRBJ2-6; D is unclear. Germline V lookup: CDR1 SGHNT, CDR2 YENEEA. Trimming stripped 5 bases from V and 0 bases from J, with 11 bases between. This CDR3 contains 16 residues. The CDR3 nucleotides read TGTGCCAGCAGCCCTCGGTTTGGCTCTGGGGCCAACGTCCTGACTTTC. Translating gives CASSPRFGSGANVLTF.

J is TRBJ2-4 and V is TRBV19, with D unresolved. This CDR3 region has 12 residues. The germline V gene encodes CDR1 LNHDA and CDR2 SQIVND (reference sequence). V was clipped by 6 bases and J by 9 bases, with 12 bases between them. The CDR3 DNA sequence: TGTGCCAGTAGCCCAAACGGTGGCATTCAGTACTTC. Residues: CASSPNGGIQYF.

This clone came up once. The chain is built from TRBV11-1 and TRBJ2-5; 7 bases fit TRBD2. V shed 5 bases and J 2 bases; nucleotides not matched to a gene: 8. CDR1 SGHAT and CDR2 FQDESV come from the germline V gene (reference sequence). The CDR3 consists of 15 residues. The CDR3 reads CASSQLTSLQETQYF. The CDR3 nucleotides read TGTGCCAGCAGCCAGCTGACTAGCTTGCAAGAGACCCAGTACTTC.

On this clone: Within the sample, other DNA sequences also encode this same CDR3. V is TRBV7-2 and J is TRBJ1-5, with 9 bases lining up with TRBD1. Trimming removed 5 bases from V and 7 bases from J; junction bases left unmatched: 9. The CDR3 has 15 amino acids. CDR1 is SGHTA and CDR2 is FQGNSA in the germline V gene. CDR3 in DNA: TGTGCCAGCAGCCTGGGACAGGGAGAGAACCAGCCCCAGCATTTT. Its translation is CASSLGQGENQPQHF.

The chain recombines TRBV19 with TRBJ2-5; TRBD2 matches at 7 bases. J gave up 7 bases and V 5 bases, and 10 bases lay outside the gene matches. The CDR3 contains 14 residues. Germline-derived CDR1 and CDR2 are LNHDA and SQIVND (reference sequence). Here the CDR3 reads CASSSLVLAGTQYF. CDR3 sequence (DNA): TGTGCCAGTAGTTCCTTAGTGTTAGCGGGGACCCAGTACTTC.

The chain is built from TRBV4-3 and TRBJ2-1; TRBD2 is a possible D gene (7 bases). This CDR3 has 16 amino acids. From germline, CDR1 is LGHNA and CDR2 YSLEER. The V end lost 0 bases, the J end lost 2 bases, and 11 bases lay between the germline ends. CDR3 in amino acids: CASSQEGGGTYNEQFF. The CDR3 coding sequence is TGCGCCAGCAGCCAAGAGGGCGGGGGCACCTACAATGAGCAGTTCTTC.

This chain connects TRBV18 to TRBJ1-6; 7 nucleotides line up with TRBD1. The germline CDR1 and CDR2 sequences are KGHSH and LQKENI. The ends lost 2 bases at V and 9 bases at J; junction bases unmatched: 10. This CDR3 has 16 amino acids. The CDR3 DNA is TGTGCCAGCTCACCAACAAGACAGGGATCCGGTTCACCCCTCCACTTT. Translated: CASSPTRQGSGSPLHF. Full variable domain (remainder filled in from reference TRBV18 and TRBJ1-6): NAGVMQNPRHLVRRRGQEARLRCSPMKGHSHVYWYRQLPEEGLKFMVYLQKENIIDESGMPKERFSAEFPKEGPSILRIQQVVRGDSAAYFCASSPTRQGSGSPLHFGNGTRLTVT.